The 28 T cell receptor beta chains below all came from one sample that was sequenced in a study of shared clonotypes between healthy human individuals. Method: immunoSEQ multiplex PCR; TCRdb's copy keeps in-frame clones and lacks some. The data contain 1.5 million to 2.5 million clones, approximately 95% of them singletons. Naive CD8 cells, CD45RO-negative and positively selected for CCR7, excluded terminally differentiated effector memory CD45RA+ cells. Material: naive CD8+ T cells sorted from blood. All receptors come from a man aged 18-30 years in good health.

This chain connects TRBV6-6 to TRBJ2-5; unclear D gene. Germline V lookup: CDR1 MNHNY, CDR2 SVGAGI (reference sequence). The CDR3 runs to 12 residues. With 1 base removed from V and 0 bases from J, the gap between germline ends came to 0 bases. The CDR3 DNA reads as TGTGCCAGCAGTTACTACCAAGAGACCCAGTACTTC. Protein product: CASSYYQETQYF.

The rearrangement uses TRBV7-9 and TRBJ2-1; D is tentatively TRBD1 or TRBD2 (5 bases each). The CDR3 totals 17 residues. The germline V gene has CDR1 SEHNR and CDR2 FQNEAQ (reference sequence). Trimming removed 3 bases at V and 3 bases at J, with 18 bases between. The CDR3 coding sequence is TGTGCCAGCAGCTTTCCCTCCTTACTAGGGGTCTACAATGAGCAGTTCTTC. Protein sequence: CASSFPSLLGVYNEQFF.

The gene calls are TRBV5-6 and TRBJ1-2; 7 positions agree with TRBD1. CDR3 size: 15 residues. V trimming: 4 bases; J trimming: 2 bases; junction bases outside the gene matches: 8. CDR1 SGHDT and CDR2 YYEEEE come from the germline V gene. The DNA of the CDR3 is TGTGCCAGCAGCGCGCTACAGGGGATAAACTATGGCTACACCTTC. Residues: CASSALQGINYGYTF.

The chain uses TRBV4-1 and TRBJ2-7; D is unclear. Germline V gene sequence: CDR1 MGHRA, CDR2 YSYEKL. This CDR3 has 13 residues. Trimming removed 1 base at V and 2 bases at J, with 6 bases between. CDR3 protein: CASSQAHPYEQYF. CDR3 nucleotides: TGCGCCAGCAGCCAAGCCCACCCCTACGAGCAGTACTTC.

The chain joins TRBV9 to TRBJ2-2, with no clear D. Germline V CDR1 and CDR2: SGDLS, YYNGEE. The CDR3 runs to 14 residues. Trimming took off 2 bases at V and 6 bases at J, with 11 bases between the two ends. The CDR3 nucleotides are TGTGCCAGCAGCGTGGCTAGTGTTTCCGGGGAGCTGTTTTTT. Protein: CASSVASVSGELFF.

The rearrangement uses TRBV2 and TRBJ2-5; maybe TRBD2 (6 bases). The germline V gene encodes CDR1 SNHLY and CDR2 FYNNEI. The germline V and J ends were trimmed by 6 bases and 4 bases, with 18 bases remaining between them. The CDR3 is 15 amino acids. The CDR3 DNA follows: TGTGCCAGCAGGAAACTAGCCGATGATGGAGAGACCCAGTACTTC. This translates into CASRKLADDGETQYF.

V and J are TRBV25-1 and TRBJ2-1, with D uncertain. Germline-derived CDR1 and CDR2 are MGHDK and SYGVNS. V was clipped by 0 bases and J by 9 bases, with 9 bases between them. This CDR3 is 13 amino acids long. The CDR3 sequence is CASSEYQWGEQFF. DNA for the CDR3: TGTGCCAGCAGTGAATATCAGTGGGGTGAGCAGTTCTTC.

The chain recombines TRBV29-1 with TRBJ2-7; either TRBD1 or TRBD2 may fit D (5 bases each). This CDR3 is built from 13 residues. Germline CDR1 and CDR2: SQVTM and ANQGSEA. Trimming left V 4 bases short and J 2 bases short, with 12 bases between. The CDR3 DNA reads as TGCAGCGTTGTTCGTGGGGGAACCTACGAGCAGTACTTC. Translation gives CSVVRGGTYEQYF.

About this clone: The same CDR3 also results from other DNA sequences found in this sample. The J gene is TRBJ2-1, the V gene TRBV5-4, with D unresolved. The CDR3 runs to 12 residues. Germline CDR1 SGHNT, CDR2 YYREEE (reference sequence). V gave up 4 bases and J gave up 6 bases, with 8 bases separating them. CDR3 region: CASSLAPNEQFF. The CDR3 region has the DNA TGTGCCAGCAGCCTCGCTCCCAATGAGCAGTTCTTC.

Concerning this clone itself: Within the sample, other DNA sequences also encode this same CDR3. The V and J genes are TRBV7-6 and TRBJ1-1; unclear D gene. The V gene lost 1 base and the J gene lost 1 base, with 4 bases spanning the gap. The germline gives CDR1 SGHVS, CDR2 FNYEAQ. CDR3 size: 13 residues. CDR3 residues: CASSLGKNTEAFF. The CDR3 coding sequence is TGTGCCAGCAGCTTAGGGAAGAACACTGAAGCTTTCTTT.

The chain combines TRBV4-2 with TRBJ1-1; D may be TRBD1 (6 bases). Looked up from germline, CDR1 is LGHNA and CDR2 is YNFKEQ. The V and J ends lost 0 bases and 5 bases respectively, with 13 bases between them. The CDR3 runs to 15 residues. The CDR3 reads CASSQDSGGRTEAFF. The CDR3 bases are TGTGCCAGCAGCCAAGATAGTGGGGGCCGAACTGAAGCTTTCTTT.

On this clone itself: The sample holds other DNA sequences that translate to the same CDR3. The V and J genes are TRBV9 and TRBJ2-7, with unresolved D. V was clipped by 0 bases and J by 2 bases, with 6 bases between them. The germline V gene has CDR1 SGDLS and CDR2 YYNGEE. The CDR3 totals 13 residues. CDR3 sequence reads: CASSVEPAYEQYF. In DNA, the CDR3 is TGTGCCAGCAGCGTAGAACCGGCCTACGAGCAGTACTTC. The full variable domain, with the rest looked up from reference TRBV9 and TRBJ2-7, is DSGVTQTPKHLITATGQRVTLRCSPRSGDLSVYWYQQSLDQGLQFLIQYYNGEERAKGNILERFSAQQFPDLHSELNLSSLELGDSALYFCASSVEPAYEQYFGPGTRLTVT.

The CDR3 region has the DNA TGTGCCAGCAGCCTCCACCTCACAACAGGGTACACAGATACGCAGTATTTT. Translating it yields CASSLHLTTGYTDTQYF. V and J are TRBV7-9 and TRBJ2-3; weak D call: TRBD1 (6 bases). The CDR3 is 17 residues long. V lost 5 bases to trimming and J lost 2 bases, with 20 bases between them. Looked up from germline, CDR1 is SEHNR and CDR2 is FQNEAQ (reference sequence).

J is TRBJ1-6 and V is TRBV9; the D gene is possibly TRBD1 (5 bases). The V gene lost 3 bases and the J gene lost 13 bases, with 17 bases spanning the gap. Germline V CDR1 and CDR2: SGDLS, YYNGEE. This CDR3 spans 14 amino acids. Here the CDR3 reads CASSAQAGDWPLHF. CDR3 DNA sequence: TGTGCCAGCAGCGCACAGGCGGGGGATTGGCCCCTCCACTTT.

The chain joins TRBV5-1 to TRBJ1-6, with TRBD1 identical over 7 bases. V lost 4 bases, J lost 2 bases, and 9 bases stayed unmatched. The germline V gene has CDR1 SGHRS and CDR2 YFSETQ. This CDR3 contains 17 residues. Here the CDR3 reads CASSQETGTAYNSPLHF. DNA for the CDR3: TGCGCCAGCAGCCAGGAAACCGGGACAGCCTATAATTCACCCCTCCACTTT. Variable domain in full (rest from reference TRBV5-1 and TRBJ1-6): KAGVTQTPRYLIKTRGQQVTLSCSPISGHRSVSWYQQTPGQGLQFLFEYFSETQRNKGNFPGRFSGRQFSNSRSEMNVSTLELGDSALYLCASSQETGTAYNSPLHFGNGTRLTVT.

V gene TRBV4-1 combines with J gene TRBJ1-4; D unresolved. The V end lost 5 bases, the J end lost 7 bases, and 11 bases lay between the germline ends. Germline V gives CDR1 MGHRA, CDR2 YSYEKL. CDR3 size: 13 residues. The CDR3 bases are TGCGCCAGCAGCTTCCGAATTGGTGAAAAACTGTTTTTT. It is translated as CASSFRIGEKLFF.

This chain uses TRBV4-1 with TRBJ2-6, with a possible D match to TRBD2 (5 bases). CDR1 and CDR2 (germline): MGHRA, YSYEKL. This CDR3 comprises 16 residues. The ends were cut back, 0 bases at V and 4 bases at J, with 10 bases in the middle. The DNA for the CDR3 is TGCGCCAGCAGCCAAGAGCCGGGGTCAGGGGCCAACGTCCTGACTTTC. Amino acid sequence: CASSQEPGSGANVLTF.

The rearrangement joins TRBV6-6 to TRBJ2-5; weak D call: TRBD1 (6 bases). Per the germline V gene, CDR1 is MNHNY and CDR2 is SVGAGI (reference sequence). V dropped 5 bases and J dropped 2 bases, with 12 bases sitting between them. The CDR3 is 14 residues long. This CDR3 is CASSTTGIQETQYF. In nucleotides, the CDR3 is TGTGCCAGCAGTACCACAGGGATTCAAGAGACCCAGTACTTC.

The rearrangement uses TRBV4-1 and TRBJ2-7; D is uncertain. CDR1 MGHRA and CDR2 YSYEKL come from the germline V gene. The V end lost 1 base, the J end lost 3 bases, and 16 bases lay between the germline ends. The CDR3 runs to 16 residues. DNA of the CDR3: TGCGCCAGCAGCCAAGTGGAAACAGCCTTATACTACGAGCAGTACTTC. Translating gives CASSQVETALYYEQYF.

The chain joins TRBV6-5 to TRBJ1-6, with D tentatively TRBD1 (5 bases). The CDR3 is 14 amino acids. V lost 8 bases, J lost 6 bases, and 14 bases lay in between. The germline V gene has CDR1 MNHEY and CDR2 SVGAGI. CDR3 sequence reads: CASGEQAPNSPLHF. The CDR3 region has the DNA TGTGCCAGCGGCGAACAGGCCCCTAATTCACCCCTCCACTTT.

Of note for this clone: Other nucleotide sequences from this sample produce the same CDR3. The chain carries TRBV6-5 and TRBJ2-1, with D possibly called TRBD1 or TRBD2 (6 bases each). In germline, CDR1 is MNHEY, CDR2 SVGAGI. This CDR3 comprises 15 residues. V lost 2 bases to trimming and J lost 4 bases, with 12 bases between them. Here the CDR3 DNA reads TGTGCCAGCAGTTACAGTCTAGGGGGGTACAATGAGCAGTTCTTC. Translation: CASSYSLGGYNEQFF.

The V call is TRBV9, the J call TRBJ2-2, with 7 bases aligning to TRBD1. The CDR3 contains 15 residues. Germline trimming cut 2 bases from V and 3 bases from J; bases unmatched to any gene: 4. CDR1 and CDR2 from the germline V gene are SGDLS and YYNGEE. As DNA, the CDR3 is TGTGCCAGCAGCGTGGGGACAGTAGACACCGGGGAGCTGTTTTTT. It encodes CASSVGTVDTGELFF. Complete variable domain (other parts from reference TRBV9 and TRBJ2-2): DSGVTQTPKHLITATGQRVTLRCSPRSGDLSVYWYQQSLDQGLQFLIQYYNGEERAKGNILERFSAQQFPDLHSELNLSSLELGDSALYFCASSVGTVDTGELFFGEGSRLTVL.

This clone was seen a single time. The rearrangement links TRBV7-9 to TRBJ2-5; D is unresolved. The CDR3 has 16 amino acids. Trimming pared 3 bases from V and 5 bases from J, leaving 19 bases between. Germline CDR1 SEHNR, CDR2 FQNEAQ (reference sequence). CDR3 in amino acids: CASSFGSRPFEETQYF. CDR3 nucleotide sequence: TGTGCCAGCAGCTTTGGGTCACGGCCGTTTGAGGAGACCCAGTACTTC.

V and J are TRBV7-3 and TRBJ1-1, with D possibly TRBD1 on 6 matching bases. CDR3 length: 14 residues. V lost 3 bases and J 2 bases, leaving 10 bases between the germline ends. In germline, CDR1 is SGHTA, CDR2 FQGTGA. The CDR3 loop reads CASSLGQTNTEAFF. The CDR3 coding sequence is TGTGCCAGCAGCTTGGGACAAACTAACACTGAAGCTTTCTTT.

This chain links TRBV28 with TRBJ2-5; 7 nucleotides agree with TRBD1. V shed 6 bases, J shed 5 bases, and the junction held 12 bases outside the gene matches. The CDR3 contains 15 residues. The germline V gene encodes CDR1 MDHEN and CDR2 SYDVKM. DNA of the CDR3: TGTGCCAGCAGCCCGGGACAGAGTTTTCGGGAGACCCAGTACTTC. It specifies CASSPGQSFRETQYF.

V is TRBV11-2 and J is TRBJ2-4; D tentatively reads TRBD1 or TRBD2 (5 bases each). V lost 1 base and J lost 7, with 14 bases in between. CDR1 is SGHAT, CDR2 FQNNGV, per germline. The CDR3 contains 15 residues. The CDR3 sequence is CASSLAGGGLNIQYF. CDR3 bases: TGTGCCAGCAGCTTAGCAGGTGGGGGATTGAACATTCAGTACTTC.

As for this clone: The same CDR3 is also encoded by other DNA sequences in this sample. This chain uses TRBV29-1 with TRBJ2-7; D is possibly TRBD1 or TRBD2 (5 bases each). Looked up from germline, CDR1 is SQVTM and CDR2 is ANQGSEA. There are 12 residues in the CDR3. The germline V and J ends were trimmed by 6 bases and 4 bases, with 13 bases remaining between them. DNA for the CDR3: TGCAGCGTAGCTGGGGACGCTTACGAGCAGTACTTC. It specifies CSVAGDAYEQYF.

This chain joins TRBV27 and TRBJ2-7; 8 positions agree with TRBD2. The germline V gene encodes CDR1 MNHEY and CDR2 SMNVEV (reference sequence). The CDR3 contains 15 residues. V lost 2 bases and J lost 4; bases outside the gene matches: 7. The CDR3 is CASSLGAGAGYEQYF. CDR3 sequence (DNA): TGTGCCAGCAGTTTAGGAGCGGGAGCGGGATACGAGCAGTACTTC.